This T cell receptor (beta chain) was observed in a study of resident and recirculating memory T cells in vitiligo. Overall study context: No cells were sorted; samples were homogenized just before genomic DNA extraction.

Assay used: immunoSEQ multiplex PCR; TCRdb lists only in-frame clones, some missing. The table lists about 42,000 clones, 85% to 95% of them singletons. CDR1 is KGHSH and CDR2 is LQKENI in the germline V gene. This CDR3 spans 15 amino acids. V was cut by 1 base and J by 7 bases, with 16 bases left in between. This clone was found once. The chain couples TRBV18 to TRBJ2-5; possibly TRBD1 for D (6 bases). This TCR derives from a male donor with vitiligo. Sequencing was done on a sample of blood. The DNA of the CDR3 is TGTGCCAGCTCACCACTTACCCAATTACAGGGGACCCAGTACTTC. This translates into CASSPLTQLQGTQYF.